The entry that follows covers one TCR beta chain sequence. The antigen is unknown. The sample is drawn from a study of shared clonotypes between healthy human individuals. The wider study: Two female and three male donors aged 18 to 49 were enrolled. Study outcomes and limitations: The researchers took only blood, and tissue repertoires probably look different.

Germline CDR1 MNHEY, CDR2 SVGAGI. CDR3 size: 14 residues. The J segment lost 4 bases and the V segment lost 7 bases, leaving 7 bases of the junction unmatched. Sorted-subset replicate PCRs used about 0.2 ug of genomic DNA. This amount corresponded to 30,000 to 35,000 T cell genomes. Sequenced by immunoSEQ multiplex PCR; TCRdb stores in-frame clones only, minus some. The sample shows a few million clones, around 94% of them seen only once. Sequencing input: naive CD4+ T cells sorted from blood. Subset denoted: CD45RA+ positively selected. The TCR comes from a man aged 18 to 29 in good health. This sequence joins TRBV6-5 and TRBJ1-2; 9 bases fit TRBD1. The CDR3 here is CASTFGQGSYGYTF. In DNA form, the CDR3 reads TGTGCCAGCACCTTCGGACAGGGGAGCTATGGCTACACCTTC.